This is a list of T cell receptor beta chains from one sample in a study of blood T cells in healthy people across ages. TCRdb redid the calling of the 5' RACE reads with MiXCR, one entry per CDR3 protein. This table holds roughly 1.7 million distinct CDR3 sequences, roughly 32% found once. The sequenced sample was blood. These receptors originate from a woman in her thirties in good health. Each CDR3 is given with its conserved first and last residue. A D gene is named only where the DNA matches it firmly. Clone size is shown for a subset of rows, as once, few, many or a class of expanded clone.

V	size	J	D	DNA	CDR3
TRBV12-3/TRBV12-4	NA	TRBJ1-4	NA	TGTGCCGGCAGTTTGACGGATGCAACTAATGAAAAGCTGTTTTTT	CAGSLTDATNEKLFF
TRBV5-1	NA	TRBJ2-7	TRBD2	TGCGCCAGCAGCTCGTCTAGCGGGAGGTCCTCCTACGAGCAGTACTTC	CASSSSSGRSSYEQYF
TRBV9	NA	TRBJ2-1	NA	TGTGCCAGCAGCGTGGCTGCCGGCGAGCAGTTCTTC	CASSVAAGEQFF
TRBV7-8	few	TRBJ2-7	TRBD2	TGTGCCAGCAGCTTTGGACTAGCGGGCATTCTTTACGAGCAGTACTTC	CASSFGLAGILYEQYF
TRBV5-1	NA	TRBJ1-1	TRBD1	TGCGCCAGCAGCCAGGGGACAGAGAGCGCTGACGCTTTCTTT	CASSQGTESADAFF
TRBV25-1	NA	TRBJ2-7	NA	TGTGCCAGCAGTGACCACCCAGGGGGGGCGGCCTACGAGCAGTACTTC	CASSDHPGGAAYEQYF
TRBV12-3/TRBV12-4	NA	TRBJ2-1	NA	TGTGCCAGCAGCCCCTCGGCGGGGCCCGCCAACGAGCAGTTCTTC	CASSPSAGPANEQFF
TRBV29-1	many	TRBJ2-1	NA	TGCAGCGTTGATGTGGGAGTGCTCAATGAGCAGTTCTTC	CSVDVGVLNEQFF
TRBV20-1	NA	TRBJ2-3	NA	TGCAGTGCGAGGAAAAGGGACGACTTTTTGAGCACAGATACGCAGTATTTT	CSARKRDDFLSTDTQYF
TRBV27	NA	TRBJ2-5	NA	TGTGCCAGCAGTCCCCAAGTCGGGCCAGAGACCCAGTACTTC	CASSPQVGPETQYF
TRBV20-1	NA	TRBJ2-3	TRBD2	TGCAGTGCTAGCGGGCTAGCGGGAGCGGCTGATACGCAGTATTTT	CSASGLAGAADTQYF
TRBV20-1	NA	TRBJ2-7	NA	TGCAGTGCTGGTGACAGGAACAATGAGCAGTACTTC	CSAGDRNNEQYF
TRBV4-1	NA	TRBJ1-5	TRBD1	TGCGCCAGCAGCCAAACCAACCGGGACAGGGGATTGGTAGGTCAGCCCCAGCATTTT	CASSQTNRDRGLVGQPQHF
TRBV6-1	few	TRBJ1-2	NA	TGTGCCAGCAGTGGGGAAGGGCCCAACTATGGCTACACCTTC	CASSGEGPNYGYTF